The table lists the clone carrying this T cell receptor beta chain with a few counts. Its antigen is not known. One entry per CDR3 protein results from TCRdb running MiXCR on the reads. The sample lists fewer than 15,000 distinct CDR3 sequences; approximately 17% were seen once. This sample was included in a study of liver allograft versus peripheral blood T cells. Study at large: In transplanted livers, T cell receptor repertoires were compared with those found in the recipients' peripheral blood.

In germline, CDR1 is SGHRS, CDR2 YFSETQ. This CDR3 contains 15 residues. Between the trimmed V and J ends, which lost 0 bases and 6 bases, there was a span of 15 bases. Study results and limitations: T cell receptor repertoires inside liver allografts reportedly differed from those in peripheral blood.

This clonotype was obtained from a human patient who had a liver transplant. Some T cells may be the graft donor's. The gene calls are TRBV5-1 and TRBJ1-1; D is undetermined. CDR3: CASSLALGLSAEAFF. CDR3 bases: TGCGCCAGCAGCTTGGCGCTGGGTCTAAGTGCTGAAGCTTTCTTT.